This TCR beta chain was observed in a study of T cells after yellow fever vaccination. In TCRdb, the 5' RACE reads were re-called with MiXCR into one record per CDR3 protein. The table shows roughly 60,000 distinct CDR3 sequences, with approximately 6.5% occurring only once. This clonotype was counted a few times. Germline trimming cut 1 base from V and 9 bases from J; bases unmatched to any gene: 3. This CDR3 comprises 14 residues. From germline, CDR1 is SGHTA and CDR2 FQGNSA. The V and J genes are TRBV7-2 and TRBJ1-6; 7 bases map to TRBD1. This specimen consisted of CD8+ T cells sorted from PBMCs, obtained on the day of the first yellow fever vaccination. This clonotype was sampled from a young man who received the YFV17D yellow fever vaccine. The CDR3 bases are TGTGCCAGCAGCTTAGAGGGGGCGAGTTCACCCCTCCACTTT. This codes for CASSLEGASSPLHF. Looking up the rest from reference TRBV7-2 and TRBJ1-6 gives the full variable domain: GAGVSQSPSNKVTEKGKDVELRCDPISGHTALYWYRQSLGQGLEFLIYFQGNSAPDKSGLPSDRFSAERTGGSVSTLTIQRTQQEDSAVYLCASSLEGASSPLHFGNGTRLTVT.